The 25 T cell receptor beta chains listed next were all sequenced from one sample in a study of blood T cell repertoires in COVID-19. Sequencing used immunoSEQ multiplex PCR; TCRdb keeps in-frame clones, though not all of them. Of hundreds of thousands of clones listed, around four fifths are singletons. The sequencing input was PBMCs or T cells enriched from blood (not recorded which). Receptor source: a woman in her 50s who had been exposed to COVID-19.

The chain carries TRBV7-8 and TRBJ2-6, with D possibly being TRBD1 (6 bases). CDR1 and CDR2 from the germline V gene are SGHVS and FQNEAQ. The CDR3 consists of 16 residues. Trimming shortened V by 5 bases and J by 2 bases, and 13 bases separated the two germline ends. CDR3 sequence: CASSPQGLAGANVLTF. The CDR3 DNA reads TGTGCCAGCAGCCCTCAGGGGTTAGCTGGGGCCAACGTCCTGACTTTC.

The V and J genes are TRBV7-2 and TRBJ1-2, with 7 nucleotides matching TRBD1. With 3 bases clipped from V and 4 bases from J, the junction kept 5 bases outside the gene matches. CDR1 is SGHTA and CDR2 is FQGNSA in the germline V gene. There are 14 residues in the CDR3. The CDR3 protein is CASSFRDSPYGYTF. The CDR3 region has the DNA TGTGCCAGCAGCTTCAGGGACAGTCCCTATGGCTACACCTTC.

This clone was seen more than once but under ten times. This chain uses TRBV18 with TRBJ1-5; D is uncertain. The CDR3 loop spans 13 amino acids. Germline V lookup: CDR1 KGHSH, CDR2 LQKENI. V lost 6 bases, J lost 5 bases, and 11 bases lay in between. The CDR3 sequence is CASSAGGDQPQHF. Written as DNA, the CDR3 is TGTGCCAGCTCCGCAGGTGGCGATCAGCCCCAGCATTTT.

The rearrangement uses TRBV6-1 and TRBJ1-1, with no clear D. This CDR3 comprises 12 residues. V lost 6 bases, J lost 4 bases, and 9 bases lay in between. Looked up from germline, CDR1 is MNHNS and CDR2 is SASEGT. The CDR3: CASSIGGTEAFF. As DNA, the CDR3 is TGTGCCAGCAGCATCGGCGGCACTGAAGCTTTCTTT.

This clone has only one observation. This chain joins TRBV12-3 or TRBV12-4 and TRBJ1-2; D is undetermined. The CDR3 runs to 13 residues. Trimming removed 6 bases from V and 4 bases from J, with 12 bases in between. The chain's CDR3 is CASSLPGGYGYTF. The CDR3 DNA sequence: TGTGCCAGCAGCCTCCCGGGTGGCTATGGCTACACCTTC.

The chain couples TRBV5-6 to TRBJ1-6; D possibly corresponds to TRBD1 (5 bases). Germline lookup yields CDR1 SGHDT and CDR2 YYEEEE. Trimming left V 4 bases short and J 6 bases short, with 17 bases between. CDR3 length: 16 residues. Here the CDR3 DNA reads TGTGCCAGCAGCGAGCCGGGTGGGGCCGTTAATTCACCCCTCCACTTT. Its translation is CASSEPGGAVNSPLHF. The variable domain in full, completed from reference TRBV5-6 and TRBJ1-6, reads DAGVTQSPTHLIKTRGQQVTLRCSPKSGHDTVSWYQQALGQGPQFIFQYYEEEERQRGNFPDRFSGHQFPNYSSELNVNALLLGDSALYLCASSEPGGAVNSPLHFGNGTRLTVT.

The chain recombines TRBV10-1 with TRBJ2-4; D call uncertain. The germline gives CDR1 WNHNN, CDR2 SYGVQD (reference sequence). The germline V and J ends were trimmed by 6 bases and 7 bases, with 25 bases remaining between them. The CDR3 sequence is 17 residues long. The CDR3: CASRAHVVLSLWNIQYF. In DNA form, the CDR3 reads TGCGCCAGCAGGGCCCACGTTGTTCTTTCCCTCTGGAACATTCAGTACTTC.

This chain links TRBV6-5 with TRBJ1-6; TRBD1 is a possible D gene (6 bases). The V gene lost 6 bases and the J gene lost 10 bases, with 16 bases spanning the gap. Germline values: CDR1 MNHEY, CDR2 SVGAGI. This CDR3 has 14 residues. The CDR3 DNA follows: TGTGCCAGCAGCTTAACAGGGCTACGCTCACCCCTCCACTTT. This sequence encodes CASSLTGLRSPLHF.

The V and J genes are TRBV9 and TRBJ1-1, with 8 bases fitting TRBD1. V trimming: 4 bases; J trimming: 5 bases; junction bases outside the gene matches: 7. The germline gives CDR1 SGDLS, CDR2 YYNGEE. The CDR3 runs 14 residues. The CDR3 loop reads CASSLRGRGTEAFF. The CDR3 DNA reads TGTGCCAGCAGCCTCAGGGGGCGCGGGACTGAAGCTTTCTTT.

This clone came up a few times. The genes are TRBV5-5 and TRBJ1-2; 7 bases align to TRBD1. Germline V gene sequence: CDR1 SGHKS, CDR2 YYEKEE (reference sequence). This CDR3 has 15 amino acids. With V trimmed by 3 bases and J by 3 bases, 8 bases remained unmatched. CDR3 sequence: CASSSPGGNDYGYTF. The DNA for the CDR3 is TGTGCCAGCAGCTCCCCAGGGGGTAATGACTATGGCTACACCTTC. The entire variable domain, with the rest obtained from reference TRBV5-5 and TRBJ1-2, is as follows: DAGVTQSPTHLIKTRGQQVTLRCSPISGHKSVSWYQQVLGQGPQFIFQYYEKEERGRGNFPDRFSARQFPNYSSELNVNALLLGDSALYLCASSSPGGNDYGYTFGSGTRLTVV.

The chain combines TRBV18 with TRBJ1-5; D is ambiguous. The germline CDR1 and CDR2 sequences are KGHSH and LQKENI. With 1 base removed from V and 1 base from J, the gap between germline ends came to 8 bases. The CDR3 runs to 15 residues. As DNA, the CDR3 is TGTGCCAGCTCACCACAGGGAGGAAGCAATCAGCCCCAGCATTTT. This codes for CASSPQGGSNQPQHF. Full variable domain (missing parts from reference TRBV18 and TRBJ1-5): NAGVMQNPRHLVRRRGQEARLRCSPMKGHSHVYWYRQLPEEGLKFMVYLQKENIIDESGMPKERFSAEFPKEGPSILRIQQVVRGDSAAYFCASSPQGGSNQPQHFGDGTRLSIL.

J is TRBJ2-2 and V is TRBV5-1, with 7 bases fitting TRBD1. Losses at the gene ends were 0 bases for V and 9 bases for J; bases not matched to a gene: 8. The CDR3 contains 15 residues. The V gene's germline CDR1 is SGHRS and CDR2 YFSETQ. The CDR3 sequence: CASSLELQGFRELFF. Here the CDR3 DNA reads TGCGCCAGCAGCTTGGAATTACAGGGGTTCCGGGAGCTGTTTTTT.

The chain carries TRBV6-1 and TRBJ1-5; 7 nucleotides agree with TRBD1. The CDR3 loop spans 17 amino acids. J gave up 0 bases and V 1 base, and 6 bases lay outside the gene matches. Looked up from germline, CDR1 is MNHNS and CDR2 is SASEGT. The CDR3 here is CASSEVQTGYSNQPQHF. CDR3 DNA sequence: TGTGCCAGCAGTGAAGTCCAGACAGGGTATAGCAATCAGCCCCAGCATTTT.

CDR3 residues: CASSQQGRFYGYTF. The CDR3 DNA reads TGTGCCAGCAGCCAACAGGGGAGATTCTATGGCTACACCTTC. The chain carries TRBV5-6 and TRBJ1-2; TRBD1 agrees at 7 bases. With V trimmed by 4 bases and J by 4 bases, 7 bases remained unmatched. This CDR3 spans 14 amino acids. CDR1 is SGHDT, CDR2 YYEEEE, per germline.

The gene calls are TRBV5-1 and TRBJ1-2; the D gene is possibly TRBD1 (6 bases). The CDR3 has 13 residues. From germline, CDR1 is SGHRS and CDR2 YFSETQ. Deletions cut 4 bases from V and 7 bases from J, with 14 bases between. The CDR3 region is CASSPKGEGGYTF. In DNA form, the CDR3 reads TGCGCCAGCAGCCCTAAGGGGGAAGGTGGCTACACCTTC.

V gene TRBV24-1 combines with J gene TRBJ1-2; possible D gene TRBD1, 6 bases. Germline V gives CDR1 KGHDR, CDR2 SFDVKD. V was pared by 3 bases and J by 8 bases, with 12 bases between. CDR3 size: 13 residues. CDR3 protein: CATSDDRTTGYTF. The CDR3 DNA follows: TGTGCCACCAGTGATGACAGGACAACAGGCTACACCTTC.

In regard to this clone: This specimen includes other DNA sequences encoding the same CDR3. The chain has TRBV7-8 and TRBJ1-1; possibly TRBD1 for D (5 bases). The V gene lost 1 base and the J gene lost 5 bases, with 8 bases spanning the gap. The germline V gene encodes CDR1 SGHVS and CDR2 FQNEAQ. The CDR3 length is 13 residues. In nucleotides, the CDR3 is TGTGCCAGCAGCTTAGGGGGGGGTACTGAAGCTTTCTTT. Residues: CASSLGGGTEAFF.

The chain carries TRBV7-9 and TRBJ1-4; D is uncertain. Between the trimmed V and J ends, which lost 3 bases and 4 bases, there was a span of 6 bases. CDR1 and CDR2 from the germline V gene are SEHNR and FQNEAQ (reference sequence). The CDR3 length is 13 residues. The CDR3 sequence is CASSLSGNEKLFF. The CDR3 coding sequence is TGTGCCAGCAGCTTGTCCGGTAATGAAAAACTGTTTTTT.

The J gene is TRBJ1-1, the V gene TRBV6-5; 7 positions agree with TRBD1. Germline V gene data show CDR1 as MNHEY and CDR2 as SVGAGI. CDR3 length: 13 amino acids. The trim removed 4 bases at V and 6 bases at J, leaving 5 bases unmatched. The CDR3 loop reads CASSFFTGAEAFF. The CDR3 DNA reads as TGTGCCAGCAGTTTTTTTACAGGGGCTGAAGCTTTCTTT.

With respect to this clone: This sample includes further DNA sequences coding for the same CDR3. The genes are TRBV12-3 or TRBV12-4 and TRBJ1-2, with no clear D. V was shortened by 3 bases and J by 0 bases, with 5 bases between the two germline ends. The CDR3 runs to 13 residues. The DNA for the CDR3 is TGTGCCAGCAGTTTGCCGGCTAACTATGGCTACACCTTC. Amino acid sequence: CASSLPANYGYTF.

V gene TRBV7-2 combines with J gene TRBJ2-1; 7 positions match TRBD1. This CDR3 contains 12 residues. V lost 8 bases, J lost 4 bases, and 2 bases stayed unmatched. Germline CDR1 is SGHTA and CDR2 is FQGNSA. CDR3 residues: CASGQEYNEQFF. The CDR3 DNA is TGTGCCAGCGGACAGGAATACAATGAGCAGTTCTTC.

This clone was counted between two and nine times. This chain joins TRBV19 and TRBJ2-2; 7 bases are a match to TRBD2. The germline CDR1 and CDR2 sequences are LNHDA and SQIVND (reference sequence). The CDR3 is 16 residues long. With V trimmed by 3 bases and J by 1 base, 5 bases remained unmatched. The CDR3 loop is CASSMRLAVNTGELFF. The CDR3 bases are TGTGCCAGTAGTATGAGGCTAGCGGTGAACACCGGGGAGCTGTTTTTT. Using reference TRBV19 and TRBJ2-2 for the parts outside the CDR3, the full variable domain is DGGITQSPKYLFRKEGQNVTLSCEQNLNHDAMYWYRQDPGQGLRLIYYSQIVNDFQKGDIAEGYSVSREKKESFPLTVTSAQKNPTAFYLCASSMRLAVNTGELFFGEGSRLTVL.

This chain joins TRBV3-1 (or the pseudogene TRBV3-2) and TRBJ1-2; D is possibly TRBD1 (5 bases). Trimming left V 3 bases short and J 6 bases short, with 14 bases between. Germline V gene lookup returns CDR1 LGHDT and CDR2 YNNKEL (reference sequence). This CDR3 spans 14 amino acids. The CDR3 here is CASSQGGFAHGYTF. For the CDR3, the DNA is TGTGCCAGCAGCCAGGGGGGGTTCGCGCATGGCTACACCTTC.

J is TRBJ1-5 and V is TRBV27, with 9 nucleotides matching TRBD1. V gave up 5 bases and J gave up 4 bases; unmatched junction bases: 3. The CDR3 sequence is 14 residues long. Germline CDR1 MNHEY, CDR2 SMNVEV (reference sequence). The CDR3 region has the DNA TGTGCCAGCAGTCCGGGGACAGGGAATCAGCCCCAGCATTTT. Residues: CASSPGTGNQPQHF.

The chain carries TRBV6-4 and TRBJ2-3, with D perhaps TRBD2 (6 bases). The germline gives CDR1 MRHNA, CDR2 SNTAGT. The CDR3 has 16 residues. V shed 3 bases and J shed 3 bases, with 16 bases lying between them. CDR3 nucleotides: TGTGCCAGCAGTGAATCTAGCGCTTCTGCGACAGATACGCAGTATTTT. It is translated as CASSESSASATDTQYF.